The 31 T cell receptor beta chains in this list originate from one sample, sequenced in a study of blood T cell repertoires in COVID-19. Profiling relied on immunoSEQ multiplex PCR, and the TCRdb table lists in-frame clones only, not all of them. This table has roughly 110,000 clones, just over 90% appearing once. Input material: peripheral blood. Source of these receptors: a woman in her thirties with acute or convalescent COVID-19.

The V and J genes are TRBV7-8 and TRBJ2-3, with D perhaps matching TRBD1 (5 bases). V was clipped by 1 base and J by 1 base, with 12 bases between them. The CDR3 covers 16 residues. Looked up from germline, CDR1 is SGHVS and CDR2 is FQNEAQ. The CDR3 DNA reads TGTGCCAGCAGCTTAGGAGGACCCAGGGGCACAGATACGCAGTATTTT. Amino acid sequence: CASSLGGPRGTDTQYF.

The CDR3 region has the DNA TGTGCCAGCAGCTTAGTGGACAGCCCCTTGGAGCAGTACTTC. Its translation: CASSLVDSPLEQYF. This chain connects TRBV7-9 to TRBJ2-7, with D maybe TRBD1 (6 bases). This CDR3 has 14 amino acids. Trimming pared 1 base from V and 7 bases from J, leaving 14 bases between. Germline-derived CDR1 and CDR2 are SEHNR and FQNEAQ (reference sequence).

The V call is TRBV9, the J call TRBJ1-6, with D unclear. The CDR3 has 14 residues. Trimming took off 0 bases at V and 7 bases at J, with 8 bases between the two ends. Germline CDR1 SGDLS, CDR2 YYNGEE. The CDR3 bases are TGTGCCAGCAGCGTAGATCCGGGGAATTCACCCCTCCACTTT. It translates to CASSVDPGNSPLHF.

This chain links TRBV21-1 with TRBJ1-2. TRBV21-1 is a pseudogene. The CDR3 is made up of 13 amino acids. The CDR3 DNA reads as TGTGCCAGCAGCAAAGCGCTGGAGTATGGCTACACCTTC. Translated: CASSKALEYGYTF.

The count of this clone is one. This chain connects TRBV6-2 or TRBV6-3 to TRBJ1-2; tentative D call: TRBD1 (5 bases). The CDR3 extends over 13 amino acids. CDR1 MNHEY and CDR2 SVGEGT come from the germline V gene. The V end was cut by 5 bases, the J end by 5 bases, with 12 bases between. The DNA of the CDR3 is TGTGCCAGCAGTAAGGGGATCGGGTATGGCTACACCTTC. Translated: CASSKGIGYGYTF.

The chain has TRBV3-1 (or the pseudogene TRBV3-2) and TRBJ2-3; no firm D call. Germline lookup yields CDR1 LGHDT and CDR2 YNNKEL (reference sequence). The V gene lost 1 base and the J gene lost 7 bases, with 3 bases spanning the gap. The CDR3 is made up of 11 amino acids. The CDR3 nucleotides read TGTGCCAGCAGCCAAGCGTATACGCAGTATTTT. Its protein is CASSQAYTQYF.

This clone was picked up a small number of times. This chain links TRBV6-2 or TRBV6-3 with TRBJ2-1; possibly TRBD2 for D (5 bases). Deletions cut 2 bases from V and 0 bases from J, with 26 bases between. The CDR3 length is 21 residues. The germline gives CDR1 MNHEY, CDR2 SVGEGT. CDR3 bases: TGTGCCAGCAGTTACCCGGGGTTTGGGTCCACTGTGCTGAGCTCCTACAATGAGCAGTTCTTC. It encodes CASSYPGFGSTVLSSYNEQFF.

The J gene is TRBJ1-2, the V gene TRBV3-1 (or the pseudogene TRBV3-2), with 8 bases aligning to TRBD1. In germline, CDR1 is LGHDT, CDR2 YNNKEL (reference sequence). CDR3 length equals 14 residues. Trimming at V came to 0 bases and at J to 7 bases, leaving 4 bases not matched to a gene. CDR3 coding DNA: TGTGCCAGCAGCCAAGACAGGGGGCGCATTGGCTACACCTTC. It codes for CASSQDRGRIGYTF.

The rearrangement links TRBV2 to TRBJ1-2, with D hard to call. From germline, CDR1 is SNHLY and CDR2 FYNNEI. The V gene lost 3 bases and the J gene lost 0 bases, with 8 bases spanning the gap. CDR3 length: 14 residues. The CDR3 DNA sequence: TGTGCCAGCAGTGACTCGGGGTCTAACTATGGCTACACCTTC. Translating gives CASSDSGSNYGYTF. The full variable domain, its missing parts supplied by reference TRBV2 and TRBJ1-2, is EPEVTQTPSHQVTQMGQEVILRCVPISNHLYFYWYRQILGQKVEFLVSFYNNEISEKSEIFDDQFSVERPDGSNFTLKIRSTKLEDSAMYFCASSDSGSNYGYTFGSGTRLTVV.

This clone has only one observation. CDR3 DNA: TGTGCCTGGAGGAACAGGGTCAACAGGTCCTCAACCTACGAGCAGTACTTC. Protein: CAWRNRVNRSSTYEQYF. The V call is TRBV30, the J call TRBJ2-7; weak D call: TRBD1 (6 bases). V was shortened by 3 bases and J by 2 bases, with 23 bases between the two germline ends. The CDR3 is 17 residues long. Germline CDR1 and CDR2: GTSNPN and SVGIG (reference sequence).

This clone was seen only once. The V gene is TRBV2, the J gene TRBJ1-1; a possible D gene is TRBD1 (6 bases). This CDR3 has 13 residues. The germline V and J ends were trimmed by 8 bases and 2 bases, with 12 bases remaining between them. The germline V gene encodes CDR1 SNHLY and CDR2 FYNNEI. As DNA, the CDR3 is TGTGCCAGCCGGGACACAGAAAACACTGAAGCTTTCTTT. It specifies CASRDTENTEAFF.

The DNA of the CDR3 is TGTGCCAGCAGTTCGCGTGGGGGGACAGCTAACTATGGCTACACCTTC. Its protein is CASSSRGGTANYGYTF. The chain uses TRBV27 and TRBJ1-2, with TRBD1 matching over 7 bases. This CDR3 comprises 16 residues. Trimming removed 4 bases from V and 0 bases from J; junction bases left unmatched: 8. Germline V CDR1 and CDR2: MNHEY, SMNVEV (reference sequence).

The gene calls are TRBV7-3 and TRBJ2-3, with 15 bases matching TRBD2. The CDR3 runs to 19 residues. Trimming at V came to 4 bases and at J to 0 bases, leaving 8 bases not matched to a gene. Germline CDR1 reads SGHTA; CDR2 reads FQGTGA. The CDR3 is CASSSRGLAGGSSTDTQYF. The CDR3 nucleotides are TGTGCCAGCAGCTCAAGGGGACTAGCGGGGGGATCCAGCACAGATACGCAGTATTTT.

The V gene is TRBV18, the J gene TRBJ1-5; D unresolved. V lost 4 bases to trimming and J lost 9 bases, with 13 bases between them. CDR3 length: 13 residues. The germline CDR1 and CDR2 sequences are KGHSH and LQKENI. This chain's CDR3 is CASSRSPEGPQHF. The CDR3 DNA reads as TGTGCCAGCTCACGAAGCCCGGAGGGGCCCCAGCATTTT.

The genes are TRBV9 and TRBJ1-1, with a possible D match to TRBD1 (5 bases). Trimming took off 2 bases at V and 5 bases at J, with 13 bases between the two ends. Germline CDR1 and CDR2: SGDLS and YYNGEE. The length of the CDR3 is 14 residues. The CDR3 reads CASSVQGGLTEAFF. As DNA, the CDR3 is TGTGCCAGCAGCGTTCAGGGTGGATTGACTGAAGCTTTCTTT. The whole variable domain, filled in from reference TRBV9 and TRBJ1-1, reads DSGVTQTPKHLITATGQRVTLRCSPRSGDLSVYWYQQSLDQGLQFLIQYYNGEERAKGNILERFSAQQFPDLHSELNLSSLELGDSALYFCASSVQGGLTEAFFGQGTRLTVV.

The rearrangement joins TRBV2 to TRBJ1-4; 9 bases are a match to TRBD1. CDR1 is SNHLY and CDR2 is FYNNEI in the germline V gene. The CDR3 extends over 15 amino acids. Trimming took 4 bases from V and 8 from J; bases not matched to a gene: 8. CDR3 sequence (DNA): TGTGCCAGCAGTGTTGGGGGACAGGGATGGGAAAAACTGTTTTTT. Protein: CASSVGGQGWEKLFF.

This chain uses TRBV6-5 with TRBJ1-1; possibly TRBD1 for D (6 bases). The CDR3 covers 13 residues. Germline loops: CDR1 MNHEY, CDR2 SVGAGI. V was shortened by 6 bases and J by 1 base, with 9 bases between the two germline ends. CDR3 protein: CASRGQRNTEAFF. The CDR3 coding sequence is TGTGCCAGCAGAGGACAGAGGAACACTGAAGCTTTCTTT.

The J gene is TRBJ1-2, the V gene TRBV20-1, with 7 bases identical to TRBD1. The V gene end was trimmed by 3 bases and the J gene end by 5 bases; junction bases not matched to a gene: 3. The CDR3 length is 12 residues. Germline values: CDR1 DFQATT, CDR2 SNEGSKA (reference sequence). The CDR3 spells CSASPGQYGYTF. In DNA, the CDR3 is TGCAGTGCTAGTCCGGGACAGTATGGCTACACCTTC.

The chain has TRBV30 and TRBJ2-3; D possibly corresponds to TRBD1 (6 bases). V was clipped by 8 bases and J by 4 bases, with 13 bases between them. Germline V gene lookup returns CDR1 GTSNPN and CDR2 SVGIG (reference sequence). The CDR3 covers 12 residues. CDR3 region: CAGEGVSDTQYF. The CDR3 bases are TGTGCCGGAGAGGGGGTGTCAGATACGCAGTATTTT.

The chain is built from TRBV28 and TRBJ2-7; D may be TRBD2 (5 bases). Trimming cost V 7 bases and J 2 bases, with 15 bases left between them. Germline loops: CDR1 MDHEN, CDR2 SYDVKM. There are 14 residues in the CDR3. CDR3 sequence: CASNSGIMAYEQYF. CDR3 sequence (DNA): TGTGCCAGCAATTCCGGGATTATGGCCTACGAGCAGTACTTC.

The chain couples TRBV2 to TRBJ1-5, with a tentative D call TRBD1 (6 bases). The CDR3 is 16 residues long. From germline, CDR1 is SNHLY and CDR2 FYNNEI. The V and J ends lost 6 bases and 2 bases respectively, with 17 bases between them. The CDR3 region is CASSANRARGNQPQHF. DNA of the CDR3: TGTGCCAGCAGCGCTAACAGGGCCCGGGGCAATCAGCCCCAGCATTTT.

CDR3 in amino acids: CASSSNRDRGFATEAFF. In DNA, the CDR3 is TGCGCCAGCAGCTCGAACCGGGACAGGGGGTTCGCCACTGAAGCTTTCTTT. V usage is TRBV5-1 and J usage is TRBJ1-1; 11 nucleotides align to TRBD1. The V and J ends lost 3 bases and 4 bases, in that order; junction bases with no gene match: 11. The length of the CDR3 is 17 residues. Germline assignment: CDR1 SGHRS and CDR2 YFSETQ.

The chain carries TRBV28 and TRBJ1-5; D gene unclear. Germline V gives CDR1 MDHEN, CDR2 SYDVKM. There are 14 residues in the CDR3. V lost 5 bases and J 0 bases, leaving 8 bases between the germline ends. This CDR3 is CASSRVISNQPQHF. The CDR3 coding sequence is TGTGCCAGCAGTCGGGTAATTAGCAATCAGCCCCAGCATTTT.

This clone was picked up one time. The chain carries TRBV2 and TRBJ1-3; D gene ambiguous. V was shortened by 8 bases and J by 2 bases, with 7 bases between the two germline ends. CDR1 is SNHLY, CDR2 FYNNEI, per germline. This CDR3 is built from 12 residues. The CDR3 DNA follows: TGTGCCAGCTGTAGTCCTGGAAACACCATATATTTT. It encodes CASCSPGNTIYF.

The V call is TRBV30, the J call TRBJ2-2, with D hard to call. The V gene lost 6 bases and the J gene lost 1 base, with 9 bases spanning the gap. Germline CDR1 reads GTSNPN; CDR2 reads SVGIG (reference sequence). The CDR3 is 13 amino acids. The CDR3 nucleotides read TGTGCCTGTTCCCGACAGAACACCGGGGAGCTGTTTTTT. Amino acid sequence: CACSRQNTGELFF.

This clone has only a few counts. The CDR3 here is CASSISPSGELFF. CDR3 DNA: TGTGCCAGTAGTATTAGTCCCTCCGGGGAGCTGTTTTTT. The rearrangement links TRBV19 to TRBJ2-2; D gene ambiguous. The CDR3 spans 13 residues. Germline values: CDR1 LNHDA, CDR2 SQIVND (reference sequence). V lost 3 bases and J 6 bases, leaving 8 bases between the germline ends.

The CDR3 DNA is TGCGCCAGCAGCCAAGATTCAGGGGCGGGGGCCCCCATGAACACTGAAGCTTTCTTT. Protein: CASSQDSGAGAPMNTEAFF. V is TRBV4-3 and J is TRBJ1-1; tentatively, D is TRBD1 (6 bases). Trimming removed 0 bases at V and 0 bases at J, with 20 bases between. The CDR3 is made up of 19 amino acids. Germline V gene sequence: CDR1 LGHNA, CDR2 YSLEER.

V usage is TRBV6-5 and J usage is TRBJ1-1; a weak D match, TRBD1 (5 bases). The V end lost 6 bases, the J end lost 1 base, and 15 bases lay between the germline ends. CDR1 is MNHEY and CDR2 is SVGAGI in the germline V gene. This CDR3 has 15 residues. This CDR3 reads CASRGGRGGNTEAFF. The CDR3 DNA follows: TGTGCCAGCAGGGGGGGGAGGGGAGGGAACACTGAAGCTTTCTTT.

The genes are TRBV14 and TRBJ2-7, with D possibly matching TRBD1 (6 bases). V lost 9 bases and J lost 4, with 10 bases in between. Germline loops: CDR1 SGHDN, CDR2 FVKESK. This CDR3 comprises 11 residues. In DNA form, the CDR3 reads TGTGCCAGTTCCCAGGGGTACGAGCAGTACTTC. It translates to CASSQGYEQYF.

The J gene is TRBJ2-7, the V gene TRBV4-1; 7 nucleotides align to TRBD1. The germline CDR1 and CDR2 sequences are MGHRA and YSYEKL. The CDR3 has 15 amino acids. Losses at the gene ends were 1 base for V and 4 bases for J; bases not matched to a gene: 7. The CDR3 DNA is TGCGCCAGCAGCCAAGTCCCAGGACAGGTGTACGAGCAGTACTTC. It codes for CASSQVPGQVYEQYF.

The V gene is TRBV5-1, the J gene TRBJ2-1; 12 positions agree with TRBD1. The CDR3 extends over 16 amino acids. V was clipped by 3 bases and J by 7 bases; unmatched bases: 8. Per the germline V gene, CDR1 is SGHRS and CDR2 is YFSETQ. The CDR3 spells CASSSPWDRGQNEQFF. The CDR3 region has the DNA TGCGCCAGCAGCTCCCCGTGGGACAGGGGGCAGAATGAGCAGTTCTTC.